This T cell receptor beta chain stems from a study of T cell repertoires in cytomegalovirus infection. Study information: Matching HLA type, along with CMV infection, was indicated by public TCR beta signatures. General study findings and limits: Cumulative public TCR beta family frequency identified CMV carriers with the relevant HLA.

TCRdb re-derived calls from the reads in MiXCR, one entry per CDR3 protein. Altogether about 190,000 distinct CDR3 sequences are present, about 30% being singletons, with the ten largest covering 30% to 35%. This clonotype was found a few times. Its antigen remains unidentified. Trimming stripped 1 base from V and 7 bases from J, with 11 bases between. Germline V gives CDR1 SGHTA, CDR2 FQGNSA. CDR3 length equals 13 residues. Specimen: PBMCs. The V gene is TRBV7-2, the J gene TRBJ2-7; possible D gene TRBD2, 5 bases. The TCR comes from a human donor in good health (CMV status not recorded). Some clones in this sample may be carry-over from other donors' samples. The CDR3 here is CASSLGTPREQYF. The CDR3 nucleotides read TGTGCCAGCAGCTTAGGGACTCCTCGGGAGCAGTACTTC. The full variable domain, its missing parts supplied by reference TRBV7-2 and TRBJ2-7, is GAGVSQSPSNKVTEKGKDVELRCDPISGHTALYWYRQSLGQGLEFLIYFQGNSAPDKSGLPSDRFSAERTGGSVSTLTIQRTQQEDSAVYLCASSLGTPREQYFGPGTRLTVT.